Listed below are T cell receptor beta chains from one sample, sequenced in a study of blood T cell repertoires in COVID-19. Some clones are missing from TCRdb's copy, which holds only in-frame ones; the method was immunoSEQ multiplex PCR. The data show some 270,000 clones, 80% to 90% seen once. Material: PBMCs or T cells enriched from blood (not recorded which). Receptors were obtained from a woman aged 50 to 60 who had been exposed to COVID-19. Each CDR3 is given with its conserved first and last residue. D genes are given only for firm matches. Rows give clone size only sometimes, using once, few, many, or a class for an expanded clone.

v_call: TRBV7-9; clone_size: once; j_call: TRBJ1-1; d_call: NA; cdr3_nt: TGTGCCAGCAGCTTAGTTCCGGGGAACACTGAAGCTTTCTTT; cdr3_aa: CASSLVPGNTEAFF
v_call: TRBV7-9; clone_size: NA; j_call: TRBJ2-1; d_call: NA; cdr3_nt: TGTGCCAGCAGCCCCAGGAAGTCTATGGGCAATGAGCAGTTCTTC; cdr3_aa: CASSPRKSMGNEQFF
v_call: TRBV29-1; clone_size: NA; j_call: TRBJ2-1; d_call: TRBD2; cdr3_nt: TGCAGCGTAGGGACTAGCGGGGGTCCCTACAATGAGCAGTTCTTC; cdr3_aa: CSVGTSGGPYNEQFF
v_call: TRBV19; clone_size: NA; j_call: TRBJ2-5; d_call: NA; cdr3_nt: TGTGCCAGTAGACAGACAGGAAAGCTGGAGACCCAGTACTTC; cdr3_aa: CASRQTGKLETQYF
v_call: TRBV6-5; clone_size: few; j_call: TRBJ2-5; d_call: TRBD1; cdr3_nt: TGTGCCAGCAGTTACTTCGGGACAGGCCTCGGAGAGACCCAGTACTTC; cdr3_aa: CASSYFGTGLGETQYF
v_call: TRBV19; clone_size: NA; j_call: TRBJ2-7; d_call: NA; cdr3_nt: TGTGCCAGTAGTATTGGACAGCTTAACGAGCAGTACTTC; cdr3_aa: CASSIGQLNEQYF
v_call: TRBV9; clone_size: NA; j_call: TRBJ1-2; d_call: NA; cdr3_nt: TGTGCCAGCAGCACCGGGGGGGGAGCTGGCTATGGCTACACCTTC; cdr3_aa: CASSTGGGAGYGYTF
v_call: TRBV27; clone_size: NA; j_call: TRBJ2-7; d_call: NA; cdr3_nt: TGTGCCAGCAGTTTAGGAGATTCCTACGAGCAGTACTTC; cdr3_aa: CASSLGDSYEQYF
v_call: TRBV18; clone_size: NA; j_call: TRBJ1-1; d_call: NA; cdr3_nt: TGTGCCAGCTCACCAAATCGACAGCTGAACACTGAAGCTTTCTTT; cdr3_aa: CASSPNRQLNTEAFF
v_call: TRBV29-1; clone_size: NA; j_call: TRBJ1-1; d_call: TRBD1; cdr3_nt: TGCAGCGTTGAAGATTGGGCAGGGGGTAAAGCTTTCTTT; cdr3_aa: CSVEDWAGGKAFF
v_call: TRBV4-3; clone_size: NA; j_call: TRBJ1-1; d_call: TRBD1; cdr3_nt: TGCGCCAGCAGCCCCGGAAGGACAGGGGTCCTAAGGCAAGGAGCTTTCTTT; cdr3_aa: CASSPGRTGVLRQGAFF
v_call: TRBV2; clone_size: NA; j_call: TRBJ1-2; d_call: NA; cdr3_nt: TGTGCCAGCAGTGAAGGGGGGCGCCGGGTACGCTACACCTTC; cdr3_aa: CASSEGGRRVRYTF
v_call: TRBV5-6; clone_size: NA; j_call: TRBJ2-3; d_call: NA; cdr3_nt: TGTGCCAGCAGGGATCGACAGGGAGGTACGCAGTATTTT; cdr3_aa: CASRDRQGGTQYF
v_call: TRBV7-2; clone_size: few; j_call: TRBJ1-3; d_call: NA; cdr3_nt: TGTGCCAGCAGCTCCGACAGGTCTGGAAACACCATATATTTT; cdr3_aa: CASSSDRSGNTIYF
v_call: TRBV5-1; clone_size: few; j_call: TRBJ2-1; d_call: TRBD2; cdr3_nt: TGCGCCAGCAGCTTGATTAGCGGGGGGGCCAACAATGAGCAGTTCTTC; cdr3_aa: CASSLISGGANNEQFF
v_call: TRBV19; clone_size: NA; j_call: TRBJ2-3; d_call: TRBD1; cdr3_nt: TGTGCCAGTAGTAGTCGGACAGGGCTCACAGATACGCAGTATTTT; cdr3_aa: CASSSRTGLTDTQYF
v_call: TRBV2; clone_size: NA; j_call: TRBJ2-5; d_call: NA; cdr3_nt: TGTGCCAGCAGTGCATCTCGGGTCGCAAAAGAGACCCAGTACTTC; cdr3_aa: CASSASRVAKETQYF
v_call: TRBV19; clone_size: NA; j_call: TRBJ2-1; d_call: TRBD2; cdr3_nt: TGTGCCAGTAGTATTAGCCTCCTACTAGCGGGGGGGCCCCCCACCTACAATGAGCAGTTCTTC; cdr3_aa: CASSISLLLAGGPPTYNEQFF
v_call: TRBV19; clone_size: NA; j_call: TRBJ2-3; d_call: TRBD1; cdr3_nt: TGTGCCAGTAGCGGGACAGAAAGCGATACGCAGTATTTT; cdr3_aa: CASSGTESDTQYF
v_call: TRBV18; clone_size: NA; j_call: TRBJ2-1; d_call: TRBD2; cdr3_nt: TGTGCCAGCTCACCGGCGGGGGGCTCTTACAATGAGCAGTTCTTC; cdr3_aa: CASSPAGGSYNEQFF
v_call: TRBV24-1; clone_size: NA; j_call: TRBJ1-4; d_call: NA; cdr3_nt: TGTGCCACCAGTGATTCAGGGAATGAAAAACTGTTTTTT; cdr3_aa: CATSDSGNEKLFF